The entry that follows covers one T cell receptor beta chain sequence. No antigen is known for it. This record comes from a study of monozygotic twins with inflammatory bowel disease. UMIs incorporating a 6-nucleotide sample barcode were appended by means of template switching. TCRdb re-called the 5' RACE reads and shows each CDR3 protein once, DNA omitted. In all, the sample yields 300,000 to 350,000 distinct CDR3 sequences. Study-wide points: Especially with disease activity, IBD patients shared fewer clonotypes with others than healthy twins did.

This sequence originates from a human donor with ulcerative colitis or Crohn's disease, or a healthy co-twin of an affected twin (not recorded which). Material for sequencing was blood.

The CDR3 region is CASSQGQGLAGGYEQYF. V is TRBV4-2 and J is TRBJ2-7; the D call of TRBD2 rests on TCRdb alone, since no DNA is present to check it. The CDR3 contains 17 residues. Germline V gene sequence: CDR1 LGHNA, CDR2 YNFKEQ.